A single sample gave rise to the 30 T cell receptor beta chains below, sequenced in a study of Graves' ophthalmopathy and Graves' hyperthyroidism. TCR beta CDR3 regions were amplified from RNA transcripts. Second-round multiplex PCR came after a first-round RT-PCR that employed HTBI primers. TCRdb fed the multiplex PCR reads into MiXCR, producing one record per CDR3 protein. The repertoire holds about 400,000 distinct CDR3 sequences, with 18% as singletons. Sequencing input: peripheral blood. The receptor source for this set is a woman younger than 30 with Graves' ophthalmopathy.

In this sample, this clonotype turned up many times. The junction and the germline gene differ at one end; a read error may be behind it. The rearrangement links TRBV4-3 to TRBJ2-6; no reliable D call. This CDR3 contains 16 residues. The germline V gene encodes CDR1 LGHNA and CDR2 YSLEER. In DNA, the CDR3 is TGCGCCAGCAGCCAAGAAGCCGCGTCTGGGACCAACGTCCTGACTTTC. Its protein product is CASSQEAASGTNVLTF.

Concerning this clonotype: Mismatch with germline at one junction end may stem from a read error. The rearrangement uses TRBV3-1 and TRBJ1-6, with a weak D call TRBD1 (5 bases). The CDR3 extends over 14 amino acids. Germline lookup yields CDR1 LGHDT and CDR2 YNNKEL (reference sequence). In nucleotides, the CDR3 is TGTGTCAGCAGCCGAGACAGATTAAATTCACCCCTCCACTTT. It translates to CVSSRDRLNSPLHF.

This clonotype was found many times. This chain uses TRBV4-3 with TRBJ2-5; no firm D call. Germline V gene data show CDR1 as LGHNA and CDR2 as YSLEER. V was shortened by 2 bases and J by 1 base, with 8 bases between the two germline ends. The CDR3 has 14 residues. The CDR3 DNA follows: TGCGCCAGCAGCCAACGGAGACTCCAAGAGACCCAGTACTTC. It codes for CASSQRRLQETQYF.

This clonotype was observed at least ten times. The V call is TRBV29-1, the J call TRBJ1-1; D gene ambiguous. CDR3 size: 15 residues. V lost 0 bases, J lost 10 bases, and 21 bases lay in between. CDR1 SQVTM and CDR2 ANQGSEA come from the germline V gene. This chain's CDR3 is CSVEDLGELSDIAFF. The CDR3, as DNA: TGCAGCGTTGAAGATCTTGGGGAATTAAGCGATATAGCTTTCTTT.

This clonotype occurred many times. The chain employs TRBV12-3 or TRBV12-4 and TRBJ1-1; D not resolved. The V and J ends lost 1 base and 3 bases respectively, with 9 bases between them. This CDR3 region has 14 residues. The CDR3 DNA is TGTGCCAGCAGTTTAGGGTGGAGGGACACTGAAGCTTTCTTT. It encodes CASSLGWRDTEAFF.

This clonotype was counted ten times or more. This chain connects TRBV5-1 to TRBJ2-2; 8 bases fit TRBD1. Germline CDR1 reads SGHRS; CDR2 reads YFSETQ. Unmatched junction bases numbered 3, after V lost 3 bases and J lost 5 bases. This CDR3 has 14 amino acids. For the CDR3, the DNA is TGCGCCAGCAGCTCCAGGGGGCTGACCGGGGAGCTGTTTTTT. Amino acid sequence: CASSSRGLTGELFF.

The sample holds many counts of this clonotype. A much bigger clone sits one base away, suggesting this may be a read error. The chain combines TRBV12-3 or TRBV12-4 with TRBJ2-7; 9 bases fit TRBD2. This CDR3 region has 13 residues. V trimming: 5 bases; J trimming: 2 bases; junction bases outside the gene matches: 1. CDR3 in DNA: TGTGCCAGCAGTCGGACTAGCGCCTACGAGCAGTACTTC. Protein product: CASSRTSAYEQYF.

This clonotype has just a few counts. The chain is built from TRBV7-2 and TRBJ1-2; D is unclear. Trimming removed 1 base at V and 5 bases at J, with 8 bases between. CDR1 SGHTA and CDR2 FQGNSA come from the germline V gene. The CDR3 loop spans 13 amino acids. The chain's CDR3 is CASSLERPYGYTF. CDR3 coding DNA: TGTGCCAGCAGCTTAGAACGGCCATATGGCTACACCTTC.

This clonotype was found a few times. The genes are TRBV20-1 and TRBJ1-5; 9 bases agree with TRBD1. The CDR3 length is 13 residues. Germline CDR1 reads DFQATT; CDR2 reads SNEGSKA (reference sequence). The V segment lost 4 bases and the J segment 6 bases; nucleotides outside the gene matches: 4. CDR3 DNA sequence: TGCAGTGCTACGGACAGGGGAGGTCAGCCCCAGCATTTT. Residues: CSATDRGGQPQHF.

This clonotype was detected ten times or more. The gene calls are TRBV30 and TRBJ1-5; 8 nucleotides agree with TRBD1. The CDR3 consists of 15 residues. CDR1 and CDR2 from the germline V gene are GTSNPN and SVGIG (reference sequence). The J segment lost 2 bases and the V segment lost 3 bases, leaving 6 bases of the junction unmatched. The CDR3 coding sequence is TGTGCCTGGAGGGAGACAGGGGCGGGCAATCAGCCCCAGCATTTT. Translating it yields CAWRETGAGNQPQHF.

Many counts were recorded for this clonotype. The J gene is TRBJ2-7, the V gene TRBV12-3 or TRBV12-4; 8 bases agree with TRBD1. Trimming removed 1 base from V and 5 bases from J; junction bases left unmatched: 7. This CDR3 region has 15 residues. The CDR3 nucleotides read TGTGCCAGCAGTTTAGGGACAGGGAATCCCCACGAGCAGTACTTC. Its protein is CASSLGTGNPHEQYF.

This clonotype was picked up many times. The rearrangement joins TRBV5-6 to TRBJ2-2; the match to TRBD1 covers 9 bases. Unmatched junction bases numbered 2, after V lost 2 bases and J lost 0 bases. This CDR3 spans 16 amino acids. Germline values: CDR1 SGHDT, CDR2 YYEEEE. In DNA, the CDR3 is TGTGCCAGCAGCTTCGGGACAGGGACGAACACCGGGGAGCTGTTTTTT. Its protein product is CASSFGTGTNTGELFF.

This clonotype was seen many times. A single base separates this from a much larger clone, so it may be a read error. The conserved closing phenylalanine or tryptophan is absent in this CDR3, likely reflecting a read error. The chain employs TRBV2 and TRBJ1-1, with D possibly matching TRBD1 (5 bases). Germline V gene lookup returns CDR1 SNHLY and CDR2 FYNNEI. Trimming left V 7 bases short and J 3 bases short, with 12 bases between. The CDR3 is made up of 13 amino acids. Here the CDR3 DNA reads TGTGCCAGCATGGGAGGGACGTACACTGAAGCTTTCCTT. Amino acids: CASMGGTYTEAFL.

This clonotype was recorded many times. The chain carries TRBV30 and TRBJ1-6; D is undetermined. Germline lookup yields CDR1 GTSNPN and CDR2 SVGIG (reference sequence). The germline V and J ends were trimmed by 0 bases and 6 bases, with 0 bases remaining between them. The CDR3 spans 11 residues. CDR3: CAWSVNSPLHF. CDR3 nucleotide sequence: TGTGCCTGGAGTGTTAATTCACCCCTCCACTTT.

This clonotype was seen many times. This rearrangement joins TRBV20-1 to TRBJ2-7; perhaps TRBD2 as D (5 bases). The germline CDR1 and CDR2 sequences are DFQATT and SNEGSKA (reference sequence). This CDR3 has 14 residues. Trimming cost V 8 bases and J 0 bases, with 17 bases left between them. CDR3 sequence reads: CSLVGLADSYEQYF. The CDR3 DNA sequence: TGCAGTCTCGTTGGACTGGCCGACTCCTACGAGCAGTACTTC.

The rearrangement uses TRBV27 and TRBJ2-4; 7 bases line up with TRBD1. The ends lost 5 bases at V and 1 base at J; junction bases unmatched: 17. Germline CDR1 reads MNHEY; CDR2 reads SMNVEV (reference sequence). This CDR3 region has 19 residues. For the CDR3, the DNA is TGTGCCAGCAGTAAAACAGGGGCTGCCTCGTCCGCGGCCAAAAACATTCAGTACTTC. Translation gives CASSKTGAASSAAKNIQYF.

This clonotype was seen at least ten times. The CDR3 is CASSLAREYEQYF. The CDR3 DNA sequence: TGTGCCAGCAGCTTGGCCAGGGAGTACGAGCAGTACTTC. The chain uses TRBV13 and TRBJ2-7; D is tentatively TRBD1 or TRBD2 (5 bases each). V was pared by 3 bases and J by 4 bases, with 10 bases between. The CDR3 covers 13 residues. The germline V gene encodes CDR1 PRHDT and CDR2 FYEKMQ (reference sequence). The whole variable domain, filled in from reference TRBV13 and TRBJ2-7, reads AAGVIQSPRHLIKEKRETATLKCYPIPRHDTVYWYQQGPGQDPQFLISFYEKMQSDKGSIPDRFSAQQFSDYHSELNMSSLELGDSALYFCASSLAREYEQYFGPGTRLTVT.

This clonotype showed up many times. The chain has TRBV7-2 and TRBJ2-7, with D possibly matching TRBD1 (5 bases). The germline V gene encodes CDR1 SGHTA and CDR2 FQGNSA. V gave up 1 base and J gave up 5 bases, with 12 bases separating them. CDR3 length: 14 amino acids. The CDR3 nucleotides read TGTGCCAGCAGCTTAGGGTTTCAGGGCCACGAGCAGTACTTC. Protein: CASSLGFQGHEQYF.

This clonotype was seen repeatedly, ten times or more. J is TRBJ1-6 and V is TRBV30; weak D call: TRBD1 (6 bases). Trimming removed 2 bases from V and 4 bases from J, with 18 bases in between. The CDR3 has 17 amino acids. Germline loops: CDR1 GTSNPN, CDR2 SVGIG (reference sequence). CDR3 amino acids: CAWSLGHVGDYNSPLHF. Written as DNA, the CDR3 is TGTGCCTGGAGTCTGGGACACGTGGGGGATTATAATTCACCCCTCCACTTT.

There are many counts of this clonotype. The genes are TRBV29-1 and TRBJ2-7; unclear D gene. Germline V gene data show CDR1 as SQVTM and CDR2 as ANQGSEA. This CDR3 contains 14 residues. Trimming stripped 6 bases from V and 6 bases from J, with 21 bases between. For the CDR3, the DNA is TGCAGCGTAACGACCGCCTCTAGGTATGGCGAGCAGTACTTC. Translating gives CSVTTASRYGEQYF.

This clonotype was observed many times. J is TRBJ2-5 and V is TRBV7-3; perhaps D is TRBD1 or TRBD2 (6 bases each). The germline CDR1 and CDR2 sequences are SGHTA and FQGTGA. With 5 bases removed from V and 1 base from J, the gap between germline ends came to 14 bases. This CDR3 comprises 15 residues. The CDR3 sequence: CASSRSGALQETQYF. The DNA for the CDR3 is TGTGCCAGCAGCCGATCGGGGGCCCTCCAAGAGACCCAGTACTTC. Filled out from reference TRBV7-3 and TRBJ2-5, the complete variable domain reads GAGVSQTPSNKVTEKGKYVELRCDPISGHTALYWYRQSLGQGPEFLIYFQGTGAADDSGLPNDRFFAVRPEGSVSTLKIQRTERGDSAVYLCASSRSGALQETQYFGPGTRLLVL.

This rearrangement joins TRBV6-1 to TRBJ1-6; D gene ambiguous. The length of the CDR3 is 14 residues. In germline, CDR1 is MNHNS, CDR2 SASEGT. Between the trimmed V and J ends, which lost 10 bases and 9 bases, there was a span of 19 bases. The CDR3 DNA follows: TGTGCCACCTTGCCCAGCTCCTTCAGTTCACCCCTCCACTTT. This sequence encodes CATLPSSFSSPLHF.

This clonotype has more than one count but fewer than ten. This chain links TRBV4-2 with TRBJ2-6, with D possibly being TRBD2 (7 bases). CDR1 is LGHNA, CDR2 YNFKEQ, per germline. V shed 0 bases and J shed 0 bases, with 18 bases lying between them. This CDR3 has 20 amino acids. CDR3 bases: TGTGCCAGCAGCCAAGATAGGGGGGGCAGGGTCTTCTCTGGGGCCAACGTCCTGACTTTC. It yields the protein CASSQDRGGRVFSGANVLTF.

In its sample, this clonotype was seen many times. The CDR3 sequence is CASSPGRPGGDEQYF. The CDR3 bases are TGTGCCAGCAGCCCCGGGCGACCGGGGGGAGACGAGCAGTACTTC. This chain links TRBV6-2 or TRBV6-3 with TRBJ2-7; 7 bases align to TRBD2. With V trimmed by 6 bases and J by 5 bases, 13 bases remained unmatched. This CDR3 region has 15 residues. The germline gives CDR1 MNHEY, CDR2 SVGEGT.

In this sample, this clonotype turned up many times. The chain employs TRBV20-1 and TRBJ1-5; perhaps TRBD1 as D (5 bases). In germline, CDR1 is DFQATT, CDR2 SNEGSKA (reference sequence). This CDR3 comprises 15 residues. Trimming pared 0 bases from V and 7 bases from J, leaving 16 bases between. Here the CDR3 reads CSARDPGLMWQPQHF. Here the CDR3 DNA reads TGCAGTGCTAGAGACCCAGGGCTAATGTGGCAGCCCCAGCATTTT.

In this sample, this clonotype turned up many times. J is TRBJ1-2 and V is TRBV5-1; D is ambiguous. V dropped 1 base and J dropped 0 bases, with 10 bases sitting between them. CDR1 is SGHRS, CDR2 YFSETQ, per germline. This CDR3 has 15 residues. CDR3 amino acids: CASSLLGISNYGYTF. As DNA, the CDR3 is TGCGCCAGCAGCTTGTTGGGCATATCTAACTATGGCTACACCTTC.

This clonotype was observed a few times. The V gene is TRBV6-5, the J gene TRBJ1-6, with 7 bases identical to TRBD1. Per germline, CDR1 MNHEY and CDR2 SVGAGI. Trimming removed 0 bases from V and 10 bases from J; junction bases left unmatched: 6. The CDR3 has 15 amino acids. The chain's CDR3 is CASSYSGQRPSPLHF. The CDR3 DNA is TGTGCCAGCAGTTACTCGGGACAGAGGCCCTCACCCCTCCACTTT.

This clonotype came up many times. This chain links TRBV11-2 with TRBJ2-5, with D unresolved. Germline V lookup: CDR1 SGHAT, CDR2 FQNNGV. This CDR3 is 16 amino acids long. With 5 bases removed from V and 1 base from J, the gap between germline ends came to 17 bases. Here the CDR3 reads CASSPHQGQGQETQYF. In DNA, the CDR3 is TGTGCCAGCAGCCCACATCAAGGGCAAGGCCAAGAGACCCAGTACTTC.

This clonotype was observed a single time. The chain links TRBV12-3 or TRBV12-4 to TRBJ2-7, with 11 bases fitting TRBD2. The CDR3 is made up of 18 amino acids. The ends lost 6 bases at V and 5 bases at J; junction bases unmatched: 18. The CDR3 sequence: CASSASRTSGRVVHEQYF. The CDR3, as DNA: TGTGCCAGCAGCGCGAGCCGAACTAGCGGGAGAGTAGTCCACGAGCAGTACTTC.

This clonotype was seen repeatedly, ten times or more. This chain links TRBV28 with TRBJ1-1, with D unclear. From germline, CDR1 is MDHEN and CDR2 SYDVKM. V was cut by 3 bases and J by 4 bases, with 9 bases left in between. This CDR3 contains 13 residues. This CDR3 is CASSFGAGTEAFF. The CDR3 DNA reads TGTGCCAGCAGTTTCGGAGCTGGCACTGAAGCTTTCTTT. The complete variable domain, with remaining parts taken from reference TRBV28 and TRBJ1-1, reads DVKVTQSSRYLVKRTGEKVFLECVQDMDHENMFWYRQDPGLGLRLIYFSYDVKMKEKGDIPEGYSVSREKKERFSLILESASTNQTSMYLCASSFGAGTEAFFGQGTRLTVV.